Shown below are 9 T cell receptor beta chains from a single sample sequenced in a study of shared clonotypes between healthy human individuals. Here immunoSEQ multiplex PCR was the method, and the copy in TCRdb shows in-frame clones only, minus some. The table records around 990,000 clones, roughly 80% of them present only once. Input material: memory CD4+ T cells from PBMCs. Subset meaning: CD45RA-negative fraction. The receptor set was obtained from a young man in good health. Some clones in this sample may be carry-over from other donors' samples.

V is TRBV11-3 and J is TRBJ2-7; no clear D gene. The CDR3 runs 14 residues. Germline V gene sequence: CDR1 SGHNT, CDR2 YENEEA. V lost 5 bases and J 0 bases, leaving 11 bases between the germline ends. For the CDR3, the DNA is TGTGCCAGCAGCCCGTCGAGGAGCTCCTACGAGCAGTACTTC. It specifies CASSPSRSSYEQYF.

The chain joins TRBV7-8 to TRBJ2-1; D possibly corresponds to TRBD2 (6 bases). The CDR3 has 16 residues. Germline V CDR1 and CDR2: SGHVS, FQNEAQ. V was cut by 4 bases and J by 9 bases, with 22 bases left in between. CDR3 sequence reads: CASSSWGGNGRIEQFF. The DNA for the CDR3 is TGTGCCAGCAGCTCATGGGGCGGGAACGGCCGGATTGAGCAGTTCTTC.

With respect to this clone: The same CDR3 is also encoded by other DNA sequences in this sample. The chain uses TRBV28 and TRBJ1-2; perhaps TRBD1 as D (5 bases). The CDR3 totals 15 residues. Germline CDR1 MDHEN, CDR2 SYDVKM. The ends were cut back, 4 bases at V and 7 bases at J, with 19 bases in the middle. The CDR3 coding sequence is TGTGCCAGCAGTTGGGACGGGGCGGGGGTTGGTGGCTACACCTTC. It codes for CASSWDGAGVGGYTF.

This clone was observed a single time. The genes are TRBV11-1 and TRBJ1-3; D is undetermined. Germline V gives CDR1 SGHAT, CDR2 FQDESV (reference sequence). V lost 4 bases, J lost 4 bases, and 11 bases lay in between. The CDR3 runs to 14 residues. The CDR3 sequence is CASSSRVSGNTIYF. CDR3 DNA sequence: TGTGCCAGCAGCTCCCGGGTTTCGGGAAACACCATATATTTT. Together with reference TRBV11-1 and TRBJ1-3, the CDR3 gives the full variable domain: EAEVAQSPRYKITEKSQAVAFWCDPISGHATLYWYRQILGQGPELLVQFQDESVVDDSQLPKDRFSAERLKGVDSTLKIQPAELGDSAMYLCASSSRVSGNTIYFGEGSWLTVV.

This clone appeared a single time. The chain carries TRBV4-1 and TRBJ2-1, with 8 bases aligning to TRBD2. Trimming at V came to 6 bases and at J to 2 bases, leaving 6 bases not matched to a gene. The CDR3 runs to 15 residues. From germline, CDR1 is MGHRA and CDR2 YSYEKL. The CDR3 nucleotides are TGCGCCAGCAGAACAGCGGGAGCTCCCTACAATGAGCAGTTCTTC. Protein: CASRTAGAPYNEQFF.

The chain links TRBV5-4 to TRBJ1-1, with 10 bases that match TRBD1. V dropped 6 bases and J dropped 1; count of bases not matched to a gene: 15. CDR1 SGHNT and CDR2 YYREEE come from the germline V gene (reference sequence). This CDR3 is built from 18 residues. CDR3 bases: TGTGCCAGCACTTCCCGAGACAGGGGGCCCTTGAAGAACACTGAAGCTTTCTTT. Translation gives CASTSRDRGPLKNTEAFF.

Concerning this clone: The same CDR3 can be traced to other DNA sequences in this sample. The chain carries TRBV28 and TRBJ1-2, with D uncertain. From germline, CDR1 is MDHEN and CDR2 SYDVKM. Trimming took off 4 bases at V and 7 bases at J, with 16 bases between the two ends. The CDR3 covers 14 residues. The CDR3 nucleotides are TGTGCCAGCAGTTCACCGGGAGGTGGAGGTGGCTACACCTTC. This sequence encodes CASSSPGGGGGYTF.

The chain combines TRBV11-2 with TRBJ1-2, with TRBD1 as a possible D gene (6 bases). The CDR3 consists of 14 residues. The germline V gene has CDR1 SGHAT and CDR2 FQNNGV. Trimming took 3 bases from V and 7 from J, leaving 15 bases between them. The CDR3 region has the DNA TGTGCCAGCAGCTTGGACAGAATGAGTTCTGGCTACACCTTC. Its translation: CASSLDRMSSGYTF.

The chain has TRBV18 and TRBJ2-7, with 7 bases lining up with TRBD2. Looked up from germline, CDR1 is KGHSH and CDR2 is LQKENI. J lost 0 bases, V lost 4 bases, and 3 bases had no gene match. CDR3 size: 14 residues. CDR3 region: CASSRSGTSYEQYF. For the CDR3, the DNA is TGTGCCAGCTCACGAAGCGGGACCTCCTACGAGCAGTACTTC.